This T cell receptor beta chain was profiled in a study of blood T cell repertoires in COVID-19 (TCRdb year 2020). As for the study more broadly: Collaborator samples came from the United States, Italy and Spain and covered acute and convalescent phases of COVID-19. The material from the prospective study consisted of cDNA or gDNA derived from T cells, B-cell-depleted T cells, or PBMCs. Deeply sampled blood TCRbeta repertoires from subjects exposed to, actively infected with, or recovered from COVID-19 were included in the dataset. The repertoires were released in a freely available public database intended as a resource for research on the immune response to SARS-CoV-2. The samples were drawn from two sources: the first 160 participants of the ongoing ImmuneRACE study, and about 1,300 subjects contributed by 6 global collaborators. Nearly every sample came with metadata listing a de-identified subject ID, COVID-19 status, age in years and sex. Where HLA class I and class II types were available, the types were taken from metadata supplied by the sample provider, not from assay-based typing. Summary of the overall study and its limitations: How much clinical and demographic metadata was included differed by source and by participant, and the metadata was provided uncurated.

CDR1 is given as MGHRA and CDR2 as YSYEKL, both from the germline V gene. The CDR3, cysteine through phenylalanine, is 16 amino acids long. CDR3 DNA is the only sequence kept; it has 48 bases, read in frame from the first base. V drops 0 bases and J drops 1 base, leaving 11 bases in between. The collaborating institutions used their own protocols to collect whole blood in K2EDTA tubes. Collaborator samples were shipped for TCRbeta analysis as frozen whole blood, isolated PBMCs, or DNA extracted from either sample type. TCRbeta CDR3 regions were amplified from genomic DNA by means of the immunoSEQ Assay, a bias-controlled multiplex PCR. As for how the authors treated the data: The number of nucleated cells in each sample was estimated from the amplification of reference gene primers within the assay. To quantify the absolute abundance of each unique TCRbeta CDR3 rearrangement, sequence reads were collapsed and filtered. For each sample, productive Simpson clonality was calculated as the square root of Simpson's diversity index across productive rearrangements. TCRdb mirrors the immuneACCESS table, restricted to in-frame sequences. Some clones are absent from its copies; in checked studies, under half trace to an unresolved V gene, and the reason for the others is unknown. V and J calls and clone size come straight from that table; D and trimming were deduced from the DNA. The sample has hundreds of thousands of clones on record, about 83% of them singletons. Roughly 8% of the sample is held by the ten biggest clonotypes.

This clone was found once. This receptor's antigen is unknown. No quality values exist for individual bases; no much larger clone is one base distant. This sequence uses TRBV4-1 and TRBJ2-3; TRBD1 is a possible D gene, resting on 6 matching bases. The receptor was derived from a woman aged 45-60 years with acute or convalescent COVID-19. Sequenced: peripheral blood. The base sequence is TGCGCCAGCAGCCAAGAACCACAGGGTGGCACAGATACGCAGTATTTT. Protein translation: CASSQEPQGGTDTQYF.